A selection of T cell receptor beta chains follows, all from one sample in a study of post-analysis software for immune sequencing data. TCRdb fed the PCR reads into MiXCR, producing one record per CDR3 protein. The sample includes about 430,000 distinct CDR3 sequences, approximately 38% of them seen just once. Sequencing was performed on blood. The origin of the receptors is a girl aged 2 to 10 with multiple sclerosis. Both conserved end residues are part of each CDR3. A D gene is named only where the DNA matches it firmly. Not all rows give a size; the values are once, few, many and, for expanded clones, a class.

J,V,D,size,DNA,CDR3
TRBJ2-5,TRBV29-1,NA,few,TGCAGCGTTACTATGACTAGTGGGCAAGAGACCCAGTACTTC,CSVTMTSGQETQYF
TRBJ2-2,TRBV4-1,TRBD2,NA,TGCGCCAGCAGCCATAGAGCGGGAGGCACCGGGGAGCTGTTTTTT,CASSHRAGGTGELFF
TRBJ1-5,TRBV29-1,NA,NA,TGCAGCGTTGAAGTGAGGGCCATGGAGAATAGCAATCAGCCCCAGCATTTT,CSVEVRAMENSNQPQHF
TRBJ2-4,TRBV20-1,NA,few,TGCAGTGCTAGAGATCCCAAGGGTGGGGGGAAAAACATTCAGTACTTC,CSARDPKGGGKNIQYF
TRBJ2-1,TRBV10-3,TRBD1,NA,TGTGCCATCAGTGCACCGACCAGGACAGGGGGCAATGAGCAGTTCTTC,CAISAPTRTGGNEQFF
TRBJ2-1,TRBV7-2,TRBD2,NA,TGTGCCAGCAGCTTAGTTCCTAGCGGCCCTAACAATGAGCAGTTCTTC,CASSLVPSGPNNEQFF
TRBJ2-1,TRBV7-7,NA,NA,TGTGCCAGCAGCCGTTCGGGTTTAGGGTTGGACAATGAGCAGTTCTTC,CASSRSGLGLDNEQFF
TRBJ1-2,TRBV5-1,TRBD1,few,TGCGCCAGCACCGGACAGGGGATGTATGGCTACACCTTC,CASTGQGMYGYTF
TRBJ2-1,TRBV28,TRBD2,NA,TGTGCCAGCAGACGGACTAGAGATGAGCAGTTCTTC,CASRRTRDEQFF
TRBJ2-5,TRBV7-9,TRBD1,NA,TGTGCCAGCCAGGGGGAAGGGAGAGAGACCCAGTACTTC,CASQGEGRETQYF